Following are 10 T cell receptor beta chains from one sample sequenced in a study of CD8 T cells in Susac syndrome. 0.5 to 1 ug RNA was reverse transcribed with random hexamers. TCRdb itself ran the immunoSEQ multiplex PCR reads through MiXCR, one entry per CDR3 protein. This sample has some 200,000 distinct CDR3 sequences, with approximately 95% found just once. The material sequenced was CD8+ T cells from PBMCs. The receptors were gathered from a human donor with Susac syndrome.

The J gene is TRBJ2-7, the V gene TRBV28; D is tentatively TRBD1 or TRBD2 (5 bases each). This CDR3 region has 13 residues. Trimming stripped 5 bases from V and 6 bases from J, with 14 bases between. The V gene's germline CDR1 is MDHEN and CDR2 SYDVKM. This CDR3 reads CASSPGRSTEQYF. As DNA, the CDR3 is TGTGCCAGCAGTCCGGGACGAAGTACCGAGCAGTACTTC.

The chain recombines TRBV28 with TRBJ1-1; D is possibly TRBD1 (6 bases). V shed 10 bases and J shed 6 bases, with 21 bases lying between them. CDR1 and CDR2 from the germline V gene are MDHEN and SYDVKM. The CDR3 is 14 amino acids. The CDR3, as DNA: TGTGCCACCGAAAGGGAGGGGGTTGTGGCTGAAGCTTTCTTT. Protein: CATEREGVVAEAFF. The full variable domain, rest sourced from reference TRBV28 and TRBJ1-1, is DVKVTQSSRYLVKRTGEKVFLECVQDMDHENMFWYRQDPGLGLRLIYFSYDVKMKEKGDIPEGYSVSREKKERFSLILESASTNQTSMYLCATEREGVVAEAFFGQGTRLTVV.

The V call is TRBV4-1, the J call TRBJ1-5; D is undetermined. Germline V gives CDR1 MGHRA, CDR2 YSYEKL. Trimming left V 3 bases short and J 6 bases short, with 9 bases between. CDR3 length: 13 residues. The CDR3 DNA follows: TGCGCCAGCAGCCAGGTTGCAGGTCAGCCCCAGCATTTT. It encodes CASSQVAGQPQHF.

V usage is TRBV11-2 and J usage is TRBJ1-1; no definite D call. Trimming took 5 bases from V and 0 from J, leaving 13 bases between them. This CDR3 is 15 amino acids long. Germline CDR1 SGHAT, CDR2 FQNNGV. The CDR3 spells CASSPMGGMNTEAFF. The CDR3 DNA reads TGTGCCAGCAGCCCAATGGGCGGAATGAACACTGAAGCTTTCTTT.

The rearrangement links TRBV7-9 to TRBJ2-7, with TRBD2 matching 8 bases. Germline V gene lookup returns CDR1 SEHNR and CDR2 FQNEAQ (reference sequence). CDR3 length: 15 amino acids. After removal of 1 base from V and 0 bases from J, the junction contained 2 bases not matched to a gene. DNA for the CDR3: TGTGCCAGCAGCTTAGTCGGGACTAGCTCCTACGAGCAGTACTTC. Amino acid sequence: CASSLVGTSSYEQYF. The full variable domain, with the rest looked up from reference TRBV7-9 and TRBJ2-7, is DTGVSQNPRHKITKRGQNVTFRCDPISEHNRLYWYRQTLGQGPEFLTYFQNEAQLEKSRLLSDRFSAERPKGSFSTLEIQRTEQGDSAMYLCASSLVGTSSYEQYFGPGTRLTVT.

The chain joins TRBV13 to TRBJ2-3, with 9 nucleotides matching TRBD2. The CDR3 is 18 residues long. Germline lookup yields CDR1 PRHDT and CDR2 FYEKMQ (reference sequence). V was clipped by 4 bases and J by 0 bases; unmatched bases: 11. The DNA of the CDR3 is TGTGCCAGCAGCTCGTGGGCGGGGGGGCCAGGAAGCACAGATACGCAGTATTTT. Protein product: CASSSWAGGPGSTDTQYF.

This rearrangement joins TRBV11-2 to TRBJ2-7; no clear D. The CDR3 is 14 amino acids. The V end lost 1 base, the J end lost 7 bases, and 14 bases lay between the germline ends. The germline CDR1 and CDR2 sequences are SGHAT and FQNNGV. The CDR3 coding sequence is TGTGCCAGCAGCTTAGCAGGTCGCACATTGGAGCAGTACTTC. Its protein is CASSLAGRTLEQYF.

The chain links TRBV3-1 to TRBJ2-2, with D tentatively TRBD1 (6 bases). This CDR3 is 13 amino acids long. Germline assignment: CDR1 LGHDT and CDR2 YNNKEL (reference sequence). Deletions cut 8 bases from V and 7 bases from J, with 14 bases between. The CDR3 is CASGGQYNGELFF. The CDR3 nucleotides read TGTGCCAGCGGAGGACAGTATAACGGGGAGCTGTTTTTT.

This chain joins TRBV6-1 and TRBJ2-7; no definite D call. The germline V and J ends were trimmed by 3 bases and 4 bases, with 7 bases remaining between them. Germline assignment: CDR1 MNHNS and CDR2 SASEGT. The CDR3 has 12 amino acids. CDR3 sequence reads: CASSDWGYEQYF. As DNA, the CDR3 is TGTGCCAGCAGTGACTGGGGATACGAGCAGTACTTC.

V usage is TRBV3-1 and J usage is TRBJ1-5; possible D gene TRBD1, 6 bases. The CDR3 is made up of 16 amino acids. Looked up from germline, CDR1 is LGHDT and CDR2 is YNNKEL (reference sequence). With 2 bases removed from V and 2 bases from J, the gap between germline ends came to 13 bases. The CDR3 DNA reads as TGTGCCAGCAGCCAATCGTCAGGGGCCGGCAATCAGCCCCAGCATTTT. It is translated as CASSQSSGAGNQPQHF.